This T cell receptor beta chain is from a study of low-dose radiotherapy and immunotherapy resistance in tumors. Study at large: Patients took aspirin 300 mg by mouth once daily. This continued for four cycles, starting on cycle 1 day 1.

Primers targeting TRAV and TRBV primed first-strand cDNA, covering alpha and beta chains. Both a constant-region primer and a V-primer adapter served to amplify TCRs across 15 to 20 PCR cycles. In vitro transcription served to amplify the isolated mRNA. TCRdb passed the reads through MiXCR, listing each CDR3 protein once. The table records more than 30,000 distinct CDR3 sequences, around 50% of them present only once. This clonotype came up many times. The CDR3 sequence is 15 residues long. V was trimmed by 0 bases and J by 2 bases, leaving 10 bases between them. Specified time point: after trial treatment. Sample treatment: LDRT plus nivolumab, ipilimumab, low-dose cyclophosphamide and aspirin (RACIN trial).

The V gene is TRBV12-3 or TRBV12-4, the J gene TRBJ2-5, with unresolved D. This sequence originates from a male donor with gallbladder cancer. Sequenced material: PBMCs, taken after low-dose radiotherapy plus immunotherapy. The CDR3 loop reads CASSLARKGQETQYF. CDR3 in DNA: TGTGCCAGCAGTTTAGCGCGGAAGGGACAAGAGACCCAGTACTTC.